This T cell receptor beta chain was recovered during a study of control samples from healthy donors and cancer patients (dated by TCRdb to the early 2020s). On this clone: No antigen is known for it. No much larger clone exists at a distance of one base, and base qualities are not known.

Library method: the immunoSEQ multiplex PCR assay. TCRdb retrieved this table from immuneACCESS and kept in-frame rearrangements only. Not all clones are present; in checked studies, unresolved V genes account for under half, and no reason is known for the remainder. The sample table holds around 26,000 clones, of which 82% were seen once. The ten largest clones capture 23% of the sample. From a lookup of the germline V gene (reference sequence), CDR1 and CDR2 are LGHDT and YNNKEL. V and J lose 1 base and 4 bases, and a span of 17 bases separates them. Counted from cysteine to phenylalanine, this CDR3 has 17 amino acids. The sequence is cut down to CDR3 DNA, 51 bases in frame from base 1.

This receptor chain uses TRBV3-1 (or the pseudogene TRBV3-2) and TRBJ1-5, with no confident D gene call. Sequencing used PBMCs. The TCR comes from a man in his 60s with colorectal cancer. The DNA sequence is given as TGTGCCAGCAGCCAAGCTGGGGAGATTACTTCTAATCAGCCCCAGCATTTT. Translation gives CASSQAGEITSNQPQHF.